The 26 T cell receptor beta chains below all came from one sample that was sequenced in a study of CD8 T cells in ankylosing spondylitis. These receptors' targets are unknown. General study points: What appeared characteristic of ankylosing spondylitis blood was a TCR beta motif of fewer than ten highly homologous variants.

Using its own MiXCR run on the 5' RACE reads, TCRdb lists one record per CDR3 protein. The repertoire holds 200,000 to 250,000 distinct CDR3 sequences, with more than 5.5% as singletons. Specimen: blood, either unsorted or a sorted T cell fraction (not recorded which). The receptors here all came from a male donor with ankylosing spondylitis.

Written as DNA, the CDR3 is TGTGCCAGCAGCCAAGGGCTAGGCAGGAGGGACGAAAAACTGTTTTTT. As protein: CASSQGLGRRDEKLFF. The chain has TRBV3-1 and TRBJ1-4; possible D gene TRBD1, 5 bases. The CDR3 totals 16 residues. Trimming stripped 1 base from V and 8 bases from J, with 17 bases between. CDR1 and CDR2 (germline): LGHDT, YNNKEL (reference sequence). The full variable domain, in which reference TRBV3-1 and TRBJ1-4 provide the parts outside the CDR3, is DTAVSQTPKYLVTQMGNDKSIKCEQNLGHDTMYWYKQDSKKFLKIMFSYNNKELIINETVPNRFSPKSPDKAHLNLHINSLELGDSAVYFCASSQGLGRRDEKLFFGSGTQLSVL.

This clonotype showed up many times. The chain is built from TRBV5-6 and TRBJ2-5; TRBD1 might be the D (5 bases). The CDR3 runs to 15 residues. V was cut by 3 bases and J by 4 bases, with 16 bases left in between. CDR1 is SGHDT, CDR2 YYEEEE, per germline. The CDR3 DNA follows: TGTGCCAGCAGCTGGGGCGATAGGGGAAGAGAGACCCAGTACTTC. The encoded protein is CASSWGDRGRETQYF. The whole variable domain, filled in from reference TRBV5-6 and TRBJ2-5, reads DAGVTQSPTHLIKTRGQQVTLRCSPKSGHDTVSWYQQALGQGPQFIFQYYEEEERQRGNFPDRFSGHQFPNYSSELNVNALLLGDSALYLCASSWGDRGRETQYFGPGTRLLVL.

This clonotype was detected ten times or more. V usage is TRBV7-6 and J usage is TRBJ2-3; D is perhaps TRBD1 or TRBD2 (5 bases each). CDR3 length: 15 amino acids. V was clipped by 5 bases and J by 2 bases, with 14 bases between them. Germline CDR1 SGHVS, CDR2 FNYEAQ. The CDR3 nucleotides are TGTGCCAGCAGCCGCCGGGGCGGTCTCACAGATACGCAGTATTTT. Encoded protein: CASSRRGGLTDTQYF. The whole variable domain, filled in from reference TRBV7-6 and TRBJ2-3, reads GAGVSQSPRYKVTKRGQDVALRCDPISGHVSLYWYRQALGQGPEFLTYFNYEAQQDKSGLPNDRFSAERPEGSISTLTIQRTEQRDSAMYRCASSRRGGLTDTQYFGPGTRLTVL.

This clonotype was seen at least ten times. This chain links TRBV20-1 with TRBJ2-1; D may correspond to TRBD1 or TRBD2 (5 bases each). Germline CDR1 DFQATT, CDR2 SNEGSKA (reference sequence). Trimming took off 6 bases at V and 8 bases at J, with 17 bases between the two ends. The CDR3 is 13 residues long. The CDR3 nucleotides are TGCAGTGCCCCGGGAATCAGGGTCGATGAGCAGTTCTTC. This gives the protein CSAPGIRVDEQFF.

This clonotype was counted at least ten times. The DNA of the CDR3 is TGTGCCAGCAGCTTCGGCGGGAGGGCCATGGATACGCAGTATTTT. Its translation: CASSFGGRAMDTQYF. The V call is TRBV11-2, the J call TRBJ2-3; TRBD2 aligns across 9 bases. Unmatched junction bases numbered 7, after V lost 3 bases and J lost 6 bases. The CDR3 loop spans 15 amino acids. Per the germline V gene, CDR1 is SGHAT and CDR2 is FQNNGV.

This clonotype was found many times. The chain combines TRBV25-1 with TRBJ2-7; 7 bases are shared with TRBD1. The J segment lost 6 bases and the V segment lost 4 bases, leaving 6 bases of the junction unmatched. The germline CDR1 and CDR2 sequences are MGHDK and SYGVNS. CDR3 length: 13 amino acids. The CDR3 region is CASSAGTVSEQYF. CDR3 nucleotides: TGTGCCAGCAGTGCTGGGACAGTAAGCGAGCAGTACTTC.

The genes are TRBV7-9 and TRBJ2-1, with D perhaps TRBD1 (6 bases). The CDR3 sequence is 12 residues long. Germline V lookup: CDR1 SEHNR, CDR2 FQNEAQ (reference sequence). Between the trimmed V and J ends, which lost 8 bases and 10 bases, there was a span of 15 bases. The CDR3 is CASRKTGSEQFF. The CDR3 nucleotides are TGTGCCAGCCGGAAGACAGGTTCGGAGCAGTTCTTC.

This clonotype was counted ten times or more. This rearrangement joins TRBV15 to TRBJ2-7; D is ambiguous. Germline V CDR1 and CDR2: LNHNV, YYDKDF (reference sequence). The CDR3 covers 13 residues. Trimming stripped 1 base from V and 3 bases from J, with 7 bases between. This CDR3 reads CATSRGADYEQYF. The CDR3 DNA reads as TGTGCCACCAGCAGAGGGGCGGACTACGAGCAGTACTTC.

This clonotype was seen ten or more times. The chain has TRBV10-3 and TRBJ2-7, with TRBD1 matching 11 bases. The germline V gene encodes CDR1 ENHRY and CDR2 SYGVKD. There are 13 residues in the CDR3. After removal of 6 bases from V and 6 bases from J, the junction contained 4 bases not matched to a gene. CDR3 sequence reads: CAIRVGTGGEQYF. The CDR3 DNA follows: TGTGCCATCAGGGTCGGGACAGGGGGCGAGCAGTACTTC.

At least ten counts were recorded for this clonotype. This chain's CDR3 is CASSYRTDQETQYF. CDR3 nucleotides: TGTGCCAGCAGTTACCGGACAGATCAAGAGACCCAGTACTTC. The chain has TRBV6-5 and TRBJ2-5, with D perhaps TRBD1 (6 bases). V dropped 2 bases and J dropped 2 bases, with 9 bases sitting between them. The CDR3 covers 14 residues. The V gene's germline CDR1 is MNHEY and CDR2 SVGAGI.

As regards this clonotype: This sequence may be a read error, since a much larger clone differs from it by one base. This chain uses TRBV6-2 or TRBV6-3 with TRBJ1-5; TRBD1 is a possible D gene (6 bases). Deletions cut 4 bases from V and 4 bases from J, with 8 bases between. The CDR3 has 13 residues. Germline V lookup: CDR1 MNHEY, CDR2 SVGEGT. For the CDR3, the DNA is TGTGCCAGCAGTTGGACAGAGAATCAGCCCCAGCATTTT. It codes for CASSWTENQPQHF.

This clonotype was recorded at least ten times. The chain has TRBV5-1 and TRBJ1-1; possible D gene TRBD1, 6 bases. Trimming shortened V by 0 bases and J by 4 bases, and 10 bases separated the two germline ends. The CDR3 loop spans 14 amino acids. Germline V lookup: CDR1 SGHRS, CDR2 YFSETQ. CDR3 sequence reads: CASSLEGGITEAFF. CDR3 sequence (DNA): TGCGCCAGCAGCTTGGAGGGGGGGATCACTGAAGCTTTCTTT.

This clonotype was seen only a few times. The chain carries TRBV5-6 and TRBJ2-7; D possibly matches TRBD1 or TRBD2 (5 bases each). V lost 0 bases to trimming and J lost 5 bases, with 15 bases between them. In germline, CDR1 is SGHDT, CDR2 YYEEEE. There are 15 residues in the CDR3. DNA for the CDR3: TGTGCCAGCAGCTTGGGTGCCGGGACCCCCAACGAGCAGTACTTC. Translation gives CASSLGAGTPNEQYF.

This clonotype was counted at least ten times. This chain uses TRBV27 with TRBJ2-7; maybe TRBD1 (5 bases). The V end lost 2 bases, the J end lost 3 bases, and 11 bases lay between the germline ends. CDR1 is MNHEY, CDR2 SMNVEV, per germline (reference sequence). The CDR3 totals 14 residues. CDR3 sequence reads: CASSLIGHLYEQYF. The CDR3 DNA is TGTGCCAGCAGTTTAATCGGACACCTCTACGAGCAGTACTTC.

This clonotype appeared many times. The V call is TRBV29-1, the J call TRBJ2-6; D ambiguous. The CDR3 covers 12 residues. The V end lost 7 bases, the J end lost 0 bases, and 4 bases lay between the germline ends. From germline, CDR1 is SQVTM and CDR2 ANQGSEA. The CDR3 nucleotides read TGCAGCGCTATCTCTGGGGCCAACGTCCTGACTTTC. It specifies CSAISGANVLTF.

The table lists this clonotype with many counts. The chain is built from TRBV28 and TRBJ2-7, with a possible D match to TRBD2 (5 bases). The CDR3 length is 12 residues. From germline, CDR1 is MDHEN and CDR2 SYDVKM. Between the trimmed V and J ends, which lost 5 bases and 8 bases, there was a span of 13 bases. Here the CDR3 reads CASSSGLFKQYF. DNA of the CDR3: TGTGCCAGCAGTAGTGGACTGTTCAAGCAGTACTTC.

Many counts were recorded for this clonotype. The CDR3 sequence: CSVGYGNTGELFF. CDR3 DNA sequence: TGCAGCGTTGGGTACGGTAACACCGGGGAGCTGTTTTTT. The V call is TRBV29-1, the J call TRBJ2-2; no definite D call. The CDR3 is 13 amino acids. Germline-derived CDR1 and CDR2 are SQVTM and ANQGSEA. Trimming took 4 bases from V and 2 from J, leaving 8 bases between them.

Many counts were recorded for this clonotype. The chain couples TRBV7-2 to TRBJ2-7, with D hard to call. In germline, CDR1 is SGHTA, CDR2 FQGNSA. This CDR3 comprises 13 residues. V lost 2 bases and J lost 1, with 6 bases in between. The CDR3 DNA follows: TGTGCCAGCAGCTTAACGGCGTCCTACGAGCAGTACTTC. Its translation: CASSLTASYEQYF.

This clonotype has a count of ten or more. The chain is built from TRBV7-8 and TRBJ1-1; 9 bases are a match to TRBD1. Per germline, CDR1 SGHVS and CDR2 FQNEAQ. This CDR3 has 16 residues. After removal of 5 bases from V and 1 base from J, the junction contained 8 bases not matched to a gene. In DNA form, the CDR3 reads TGTGCCAGCAGCCTGGAGACAGGGGGTGCGAACACTGAAGCTTTCTTT. Its protein is CASSLETGGANTEAFF.

This clonotype occurred many times. The V call is TRBV27, the J call TRBJ2-7, with a weak D call TRBD1 (5 bases). CDR3 length equals 13 residues. Trimming left V 5 bases short and J 5 bases short, with 13 bases between. The germline V gene has CDR1 MNHEY and CDR2 SMNVEV (reference sequence). The CDR3 bases are TGTGCCAGCAGTCCGCAGGGAATGAACGAGCAGTACTTC. It encodes CASSPQGMNEQYF.

In its sample, this clonotype was seen a few times. This chain links TRBV7-9 with TRBJ2-7; D not resolved. The CDR3 covers 14 residues. V lost 4 bases to trimming and J lost 0 bases, with 10 bases between them. Germline V CDR1 and CDR2: SEHNR, FQNEAQ (reference sequence). CDR3 amino acids: CASSSTSSSYEQYF. For the CDR3, the DNA is TGTGCCAGCAGCTCGACATCTAGCTCCTACGAGCAGTACTTC.

This clonotype was recorded many times. The chain links TRBV14 to TRBJ2-7; no firm D call. Between the trimmed V and J ends, which lost 4 bases and 4 bases, there was a span of 17 bases. The length of the CDR3 is 15 residues. Germline loops: CDR1 SGHDN, CDR2 FVKESK. As DNA, the CDR3 is TGTGCCAGCAGCCGCTGGGGTTCAGCAAGTTACGAGCAGTACTTC. Translation gives CASSRWGSASYEQYF.

This clonotype has at least ten counts. The rearrangement links TRBV7-9 to TRBJ2-2, with a possible D match to TRBD2 (6 bases). This CDR3 has 15 residues. Between the trimmed V and J ends, which lost 5 bases and 5 bases, there was a span of 15 bases. The germline V gene has CDR1 SEHNR and CDR2 FQNEAQ (reference sequence). CDR3: CASSPGGPLTGELFF. Here the CDR3 DNA reads TGTGCCAGCAGCCCTGGAGGGCCGCTGACCGGGGAGCTGTTTTTT.

In its sample, this clonotype was seen many times. At one boundary the junction diverges from the germline segment, which might be a read error. This chain joins TRBV2 and TRBJ2-1; unclear D gene. Germline CDR1 reads SNHLY; CDR2 reads FYNNEI. This CDR3 is built from 8 residues. The CDR3 DNA follows: TGTGCCAGCAGTGATCATGTTTTC. Amino acids: CASSDHVF.

This clonotype has ten or more counts. The V and J genes are TRBV14 and TRBJ1-2, with D unclear. Germline values: CDR1 SGHDN, CDR2 FVKESK. The CDR3 loop spans 15 amino acids. Trimming removed 0 bases from V and 5 bases from J, with 13 bases in between. CDR3 in amino acids: CASSQDGYSGYGYTF. Here the CDR3 DNA reads TGTGCCAGCAGCCAAGATGGGTACAGCGGATATGGCTACACCTTC.

This clonotype has a count of ten or more. The V and J genes are TRBV7-8 and TRBJ2-3; tentative D call: TRBD2 (5 bases). The CDR3 is made up of 14 amino acids. Germline V gene data show CDR1 as SGHVS and CDR2 as FQNEAQ. Deletions cut 4 bases from V and 4 bases from J, with 12 bases between. The CDR3 is CASSSGVGSDTQYF. The CDR3 DNA is TGTGCCAGCAGCTCCGGGGTGGGGTCAGATACGCAGTATTTT.